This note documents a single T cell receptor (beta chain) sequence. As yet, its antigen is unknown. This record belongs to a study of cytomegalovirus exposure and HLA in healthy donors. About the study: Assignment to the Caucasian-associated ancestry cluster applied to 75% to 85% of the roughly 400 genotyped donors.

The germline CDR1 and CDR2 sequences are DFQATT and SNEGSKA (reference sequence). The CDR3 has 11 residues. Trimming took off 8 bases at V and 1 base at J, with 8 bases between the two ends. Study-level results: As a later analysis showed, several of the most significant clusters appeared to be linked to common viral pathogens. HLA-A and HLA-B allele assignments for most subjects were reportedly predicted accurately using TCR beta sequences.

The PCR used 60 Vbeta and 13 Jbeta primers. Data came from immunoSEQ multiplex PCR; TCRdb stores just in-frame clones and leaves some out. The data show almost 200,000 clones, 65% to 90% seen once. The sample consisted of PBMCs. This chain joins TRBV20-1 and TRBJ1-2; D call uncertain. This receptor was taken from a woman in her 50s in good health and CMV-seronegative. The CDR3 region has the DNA TGCAGTCCGGGGAATAACTATGGCTACACCTTC. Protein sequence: CSPGNNYGYTF.